This TCR beta chain was found in a study of radiation and T cells in renal cell carcinoma. Germline V lookup: CDR1 SGHDT, CDR2 YYEEEE. The CDR3 covers 14 residues. Produced via immunoSEQ multiplex PCR; TCRdb's table is partial and in-frame only. The sample records 60,000 to 95,000 clones, roughly 80% being singletons. The time point denotes: blood 4 weeks post-SBRT, at nephrectomy. Treatment: 15 Gy SBRT to primary tumor, nephrectomy 4 weeks later. Serial blood draws occurred at baseline and 2 and 4 weeks post-SBRT. Sequences were derived from blood, sampled from a patient whose treatment included radiotherapy and nephrectomy. The sequence was obtained from a woman aged 60-75 years with renal cell carcinoma. This chain connects TRBV5-6 to TRBJ2-5; TRBD1 might be the D (6 bases). The J call may be wrong; the DNA end is better matched by TRBJ2-7. CDR3 DNA: TGTGCCAGCAGCCTTCCCGGACAGTCATACGAGCAGTACTTC. Protein sequence: CASSLPGQSYEQYF.